These T cell receptor beta chains were read from a single sample in a study of T-cell memory formation after mild COVID-19. In TCRdb, the 5' RACE reads were re-called with MiXCR into one record per CDR3 protein. The table records about 250,000 distinct CDR3 sequences, less than 20% of them present only once. The sequencing sample was made of PBMCs or a T cell subset sorted from them (not recorded which). The source is an adult woman who had mild COVID-19 (a few samples of this study predate the infection). Cell type and time point are not known. The CDR3 runs from the conserved cysteine through the conserved F or W. The D gene is left open where the match is weak. Clone sizes are given selectively: once, few, many, or a class where the clone is expanded.

D	V	size	length	J	DNA	CDR3
-	TRBV6-1	-	12	TRBJ1-1	TGTGCCAGCATGGCCGGGAACACTGAAGCTTTCTTT	CASMAGNTEAFF
-	TRBV5-1	-	14	TRBJ1-6	TGCGCCAGCAGCGATCAGGGCTATAATTCACCCCTCCACTTT	CASSDQGYNSPLHF
-	TRBV5-1	few	15	TRBJ2-7	TGCGCCAGCAGCCGAGAAGGACAGACGGCCTACGAGCAGTACTTC	CASSREGQTAYEQYF
-	TRBV12-3/TRBV12-4	few	12	TRBJ1-3	TGTGCCAGCAGGCGGGTTGGAAACACCATATATTTT	CASRRVGNTIYF
TRBD2	TRBV3-1	many	15	TRBJ2-7	TGTGCCAGCAGCCAAGGGACTAGCGGGATCCACGAGCAGTACTTC	CASSQGTSGIHEQYF
TRBD2	TRBV20-1	few	13	TRBJ2-7	TGCAGTGTTACACCGGGACTAGACTACGAGCAGTACTTC	CSVTPGLDYEQYF
TRBD1	TRBV12-3/TRBV12-4	-	14	TRBJ1-1	TGTGCCAGCAGTTTGGACAGGGCGGGAACTGAAGCTTTCTTT	CASSLDRAGTEAFF
-	TRBV20-1	-	11	TRBJ2-1	TGCAGTACCACACATGGGATTGAGCAGTTCTTC	CSTTHGIEQFF
TRBD1	TRBV19	-	16	TRBJ1-3	TGTGCCAGCGTGTTTTCCGGGACAGGTTCTGGAAACACCATATATTTT	CASVFSGTGSGNTIYF
TRBD2	TRBV6-2/TRBV6-3	few	14	TRBJ2-3	TGTGCCAGCAACGCGGGAGACCCCACTGGGACGCAGTATTTT	CASNAGDPTGTQYF
-	TRBV25-1	-	14	TRBJ2-1	TGTGCCAGCAGTCTACCCGGGACTTACAATGAGCAGTTCTTC	CASSLPGTYNEQFF
-	TRBV12-3/TRBV12-4	many	14	TRBJ1-3	TGTGCCAGCAGACAGGCTTTCTCTGGAAACACCATATATTTT	CASRQAFSGNTIYF
-	TRBV7-9	-	14	TRBJ1-1	TGTGCCAGCAGCCCCCGGGACCTGAACACTGAAGCTTTCTTT	CASSPRDLNTEAFF
TRBD1	TRBV7-9	-	15	TRBJ1-1	TGTGCCAGCAGCCCACAGGGGGCGTCGAACACTGAAGCTTTCTTT	CASSPQGASNTEAFF
TRBD2	TRBV10-2	many	14	TRBJ2-5	TGCGCCAGCGCGGGACTAGGTCAGTCGGAGACCCAGTACTTC	CASAGLGQSETQYF
-	TRBV18	few	14	TRBJ2-3	TGTGCCAGCTCACCAGGGACCCCCGCCGGATCGCAGTATTTT	CASSPGTPAGSQYF
-	TRBV7-2	-	14	TRBJ1-2	TGTGCCAGCAGCTTAGGGGGCCCGGACAAGGATCACACCTTC	CASSLGGPDKDHTF
TRBD2	TRBV14	once	17	TRBJ2-1	TGTGCCAGCAGCCAACCCCGGACTAGCGGGGGGATCAATGAGCAGTTCTTC	CASSQPRTSGGINEQFF
TRBD2	TRBV12-3/TRBV12-4	-	14	TRBJ2-1	TGTGCCAGCAGGGCGACTAGCGGGAGAGGTGAGCAGTTCTTC	CASRATSGRGEQFF
-	TRBV6-1	few	14	TRBJ1-2	TGTGCCAGCAGACCCACCGTTTACGAGAATGGCTACACCTTC	CASRPTVYENGYTF
TRBD2	TRBV7-2	few	15	TRBJ2-3	TGTGCCAGCAGCCCGGGACTAGGTCCCACAGATACGCAGTATTTT	CASSPGLGPTDTQYF
TRBD1	TRBV5-1	-	14	TRBJ2-1	TGCGCCAGTTCGAGGGACAGAACTAACAATGAGCAGTTCTTC	CASSRDRTNNEQFF
TRBD2	TRBV7-3	-	14	TRBJ2-1	TGTGCCAGCAGCTTAACGCATAGCGGGAATGAGCAGTTCTTC	CASSLTHSGNEQFF
TRBD2	TRBV5-6	many	17	TRBJ2-2	TGTGCCAGCAGCGGCCTACTAGCGGGAGGGAACACCGGGGAGCTGTTTTTT	CASSGLLAGGNTGELFF
-	TRBV7-2	few	16	TRBJ1-2	TGTGCCAGCAGCTTAGACTACATCGGGGGGAAATATGGCTACACCTTC	CASSLDYIGGKYGYTF
-	TRBV7-2	-	16	TRBJ2-3	TGTGCCAGCAGCTTAGGAGGGAACGGGGGCACAGATACGCAGTATTTT	CASSLGGNGGTDTQYF
-	TRBV12-3/TRBV12-4	many	19	TRBJ2-3	TGTGCCAGCACTACCCTTCTCAAGACCACCCCAGGCTCTTCAGATACGCAGTATTTT	CASTTLLKTTPGSSDTQYF
-	TRBV4-1	-	15	TRBJ2-5	TGCGCCAGCAGCCAAGATCGCCGGCATCAAGAGACCCAGTACTTC	CASSQDRRHQETQYF
TRBD1	TRBV7-8	-	14	TRBJ1-4	TGTGCCAGCAGGGAGAGGGGGACAGCCGAAAAACTGTTTTTT	CASRERGTAEKLFF
-	TRBV7-3	-	13	TRBJ1-1	TGTGCCAGCAGCGGAGACAGAACCACTGAAGCTTTCTTT	CASSGDRTTEAFF
-	TRBV28	few	15	TRBJ2-7	TGTGCCAGCAGTACCTCCTGGGACAGCCCGGGGGTGGTGTACTTC	CASSTSWDSPGVVYF
-	TRBV6-5	-	15	TRBJ2-7	TGTGCCAGCAGTCATGACCCAGGGAACGGCTACGAGCAGTACTTC	CASSHDPGNGYEQYF
-	TRBV7-9	few	13	TRBJ2-1	TGTGCCAGCAGCTTAAGCAGGGCCAATGAGCAGTTCTTC	CASSLSRANEQFF
TRBD1	TRBV6-5	few	19	TRBJ1-2	TGTGCCAGCAGTAAACCCGCCGAACCGGGACAGGGCGAATGGAGGGGCTACACCTTC	CASSKPAEPGQGEWRGYTF
-	TRBV4-2	few	16	TRBJ1-1	TGTGCCAGCAGCCAGAGGAATACAGGGATCAACACTGAAGCTTTCTTT	CASSQRNTGINTEAFF
TRBD1	TRBV10-3	few	15	TRBJ2-5	TGTGCCATCAGTCCCACCCAAGGGGGCGGGGAGACCCAGTACTTC	CAISPTQGGGETQYF
-	TRBV6-2/TRBV6-3	few	16	TRBJ2-2	TGTGCCAGCAGTTATTACAGGGCCTCGAACACCGGGGAGCTGTTTTTT	CASSYYRASNTGELFF
-	TRBV12-3/TRBV12-4	few	16	TRBJ1-1	TGTGCCAGCAAAAGGGACCGGCAGCTTACGAACACTGAAGCTTTCTTT	CASKRDRQLTNTEAFF
-	TRBV20-1	-	14	TRBJ2-3	TGCAGTGCTAGGGAGGGACGCGCCGCAGATACGCAGTATTTT	CSAREGRAADTQYF
-	TRBV12-3/TRBV12-4	many	13	TRBJ2-4	TGTGCCAGCAGTTTAAAGGAACCCAACATTCAGTACTTC	CASSLKEPNIQYF
-	TRBV20-1	-	17	TRBJ2-2	TGCAGTGCTAGGGATTTTAGGACGGATGCGAACACCGGGGAGCTGTTTTTT	CSARDFRTDANTGELFF
-	TRBV3-1	few	13	TRBJ1-5	TGTGCCAGCAGCCAAGAAAGACACCAGCCCCAGCATTTT	CASSQERHQPQHF
-	TRBV4-3	few	15	TRBJ1-5	TGCGCCAGCAGCCAAGATACGGGTATTGGTCAGCCCCAGCATTTT	CASSQDTGIGQPQHF
-	TRBV6-5	many	18	TRBJ1-2	TGTGCCAGCAGTTACTCATCGGTCGGACTGTTGATCGAAAACGGCTACACCTTC	CASSYSSVGLLIENGYTF
TRBD2	TRBV24-1	many	16	TRBJ2-1	TGTGCCACCAGTGATTACGGGACTAGCGCCTCAAATGAGCAGTTCTTC	CATSDYGTSASNEQFF
-	TRBV18	few	13	TRBJ2-7	TGTGCCAGCTCGTCGGGAAACTCCTACGAGCAGTACTTC	CASSSGNSYEQYF
TRBD1	TRBV30	-	13	TRBJ1-4	TGTGCCTGGAACGGACAGGTGAATGAAAAACTGTTTTTT	CAWNGQVNEKLFF
TRBD2	TRBV11-2	many	15	TRBJ2-1	TGTGCCAGCAGCCAGACTAGCGGGCCGTACAATGAGCAGTTCTTC	CASSQTSGPYNEQFF
-	TRBV21-1	-	11	TRBJ2-7	TGTGCCATAGGACAGTACTACGAGCAGTACTTC	CAIGQYYEQYF
-	TRBV12-3/TRBV12-4	few	15	TRBJ1-5	TGTGCCAGCAGTTTAATGGGTTTGGGGGGCAAGCCCCAGCATTTT	CASSLMGLGGKPQHF
-	TRBV6-1	-	13	TRBJ2-7	TGTGCCAGCACCGCCCCCAGGAATTACGAGCAGTACTTC	CASTAPRNYEQYF